These T cell receptor beta chains were read from a single sample in a study of beta chain features in type 1 diabetes. Assay used: immunoSEQ multiplex PCR; TCRdb lists only in-frame clones, some missing. The sample consists of about 230,000 clones, 9% to 10% of them appearing once. Sequencing was carried out using naive CD4+ T cells from blood. These receptor sequences come from a woman aged 18-29 years in good health. Both conserved end residues are part of each CDR3. Fields, in order: J gene, D gene, clone size, V gene, CDR3 DNA, CDR3 protein. A D gene is named only where the DNA matches it firmly. Expanded clones are given a class, and other clones once, few, many or no size at all.

TRBJ2-3	-	few	TRBV2	TGTGCCAGCAGTGAATCCGGGGGGCGGACGCAGTATTTT	CASSESGGRTQYF
TRBJ2-1	TRBD2	-	TRBV4-2	TGTGCCAGCAGTCGTGGACTAGCGGGAGTAGGCTATGAGCAGTTCTTC	CASSRGLAGVGYEQFF
TRBJ2-1	-	-	TRBV2	TGTGCCAGCAGTGAGAGAGTAGCCACCCATGAGCAGTTCTTC	CASSERVATHEQFF
TRBJ1-2	TRBD1	-	TRBV5-1	TGCGCCAGCAGCGTGACAGGGGCCACTAACTATGGCTACACCTTC	CASSVTGATNYGYTF
TRBJ2-1	-	few	TRBV5-1	TGCGCCAGCAGCTTGCCCGGGGGTGGCAATGAGCAGTTCTTC	CASSLPGGGNEQFF
TRBJ2-7	TRBD2	-	TRBV5-1	TGCGCCAGCAGCTTGGACGGGACTAACAACGAGCAGTACTTC	CASSLDGTNNEQYF
TRBJ1-2	TRBD1	few	TRBV11-2	TGTGCCAGCAGCTTAGTGCAGGGGGCTTTGGACACCTTC	CASSLVQGALDTF
TRBJ1-2	-	few	TRBV4-1	TGCGCCAGCAGCCAAGCTCAGGGCTATGGCTACACCTTC	CASSQAQGYGYTF
TRBJ2-7	TRBD2	-	TRBV11-2	TGTGCCAGCAGCTTAGTGGCCGGACTAGCGGGGTCCTACGAGCAGTACTTC	CASSLVAGLAGSYEQYF
TRBJ1-5	-	few	TRBV7-9	TGTGCCAGCAGCTTGACAGCCAATCAGCCCCAGCATTTT	CASSLTANQPQHF
TRBJ2-5	-	-	TRBV2	TGTGCCAGCAGTGCATACAGGGCAGGGGAGACCCAGTACTTC	CASSAYRAGETQYF
TRBJ2-6	-	few	TRBV13	TGTGCCAGCAGCCCTTTTCCGCAGGGGCAGCTGAGGGGGGCCAACGTCCTGACTTTC	CASSPFPQGQLRGANVLTF
TRBJ2-3	-	-	TRBV5-4	TGTGCCAGCAGCGAGGACTACAGTACAGATACGCAGTATTTT	CASSEDYSTDTQYF
TRBJ1-5	-	-	TRBV5-4	TGTGCCACGGGGACGGGGGACAATCAGCCCCAGCATTTT	CATGTGDNQPQHF
TRBJ1-2	-	few	TRBV30	TGTGCCTGGAGTTTGAAGGGGGTTAGATATGGCTACACCTTC	CAWSLKGVRYGYTF
TRBJ2-1	TRBD2	few	TRBV10-3	TGTGCCATCAGTGAGTCCCAAAGCGGGAGCGGGGAGCAGTTCTTC	CAISESQSGSGEQFF
TRBJ2-1	TRBD2	few	TRBV19	TGTGCCAGTAGTATCGGCGGGGGGGCCCGCAATGAGCAGTTCTTC	CASSIGGGARNEQFF
TRBJ2-7	TRBD1	-	TRBV11-2	TGTGCCAGCCGACTTCCGGGACAGGGGGGCGAGCAGTACTTC	CASRLPGQGGEQYF
TRBJ2-1	-	-	TRBV30	TGTGCCTGGAGCCCGCAGGGTCATGAGCAGTTCTTC	CAWSPQGHEQFF
TRBJ2-4	-	many	TRBV15	TGTGCCACCAGCAGAGACGGGTCCAATCGGTACTTC	CATSRDGSNRYF
TRBJ2-3	-	-	TRBV6-5	TGTGCCAGCAATGGGGGGAGCACAGATACGCAGTATTTT	CASNGGSTDTQYF
TRBJ1-2	TRBD1	few	TRBV6-1	TGTGCCAGCACTGGACAGGGGCCCTATGGCTACACCTTC	CASTGQGPYGYTF
TRBJ2-5	TRBD2	-	TRBV11-2	TGTGCCAGCAGCCCCACGATCAGCGGGGGCCTGCGACAAGAGACCCAGTACTTC	CASSPTISGGLRQETQYF
TRBJ1-1	-	-	TRBV9	TGTGCCAGCAGCGGTCAGGGGAACACTGAAGCTTTCTTT	CASSGQGNTEAFF
TRBJ2-7	-	few	TRBV4-2	TGTGCCAGCAGCCAAGGAGTGGACTTGTCCTACGAGCAGTACTTC	CASSQGVDLSYEQYF
TRBJ1-2	TRBD1	many	TRBV4-1	TGCGCCACCCGACAGGGAGAACACGGCTACACCTTC	CATRQGEHGYTF
TRBJ2-5	TRBD1	-	TRBV11-1	TGTGCCAGCAGCTTCCTTTCGGGACAGGGTCAAGAGACCCAGTACTTC	CASSFLSGQGQETQYF
TRBJ1-5	-	-	TRBV27	TGTGCCAGCAGTTTAGGGGGGTTACTGGAGCCCCAGCATTTT	CASSLGGLLEPQHF
TRBJ2-2	TRBD2	few	TRBV5-4	TGTGCCAGCAGGACTAGCGCAAGGAACACCGGGGAGCTGTTTTTT	CASRTSARNTGELFF
TRBJ2-7	TRBD1	-	TRBV5-4	TGTGCCAGCAGCCGGGACAGGGACGACGAGCAGTACTTC	CASSRDRDDEQYF
TRBJ2-5	TRBD1	many	TRBV29-1	TGCAGCGGACTTCCCGGGACAGGGGGCGAGACCCAGTACTTC	CSGLPGTGGETQYF
TRBJ2-1	-	-	TRBV29-1	TGCAGCGTTGGGCTATACCAGGGTGAGCAGTTCTTC	CSVGLYQGEQFF
TRBJ2-7	-	-	TRBV30	TGTGCCTGGAGTGTAGAAGGGGCCTACGAGCAGTACTTC	CAWSVEGAYEQYF
TRBJ2-7	-	-	TRBV10-3	TGTGCCATCAGTGCGGAGACAGGTTTCTCCTACGAGCAGTACTTC	CAISAETGFSYEQYF
TRBJ1-6	TRBD1	-	TRBV5-4	TGTGCCAGCAGCTTGGGACGAGGGGTAGGGACAGCCTATAATTCACCCCTCCACTTT	CASSLGRGVGTAYNSPLHF
TRBJ1-1	TRBD1	-	TRBV5-4	TGTGCCAGCAGCTCCCGGGACAGGAACACTGAAGCTTTCTTT	CASSSRDRNTEAFF
TRBJ2-5	-	-	TRBV19	TGTGCCAGTAGTATCCAGTACCAAGAGACCCAGTACTTC	CASSIQYQETQYF
TRBJ2-6	-	few	TRBV2	TGTGCCAGCAGCCGGAGCCAGAGCCCTGGGGCCAACGTCCTGACTTTC	CASSRSQSPGANVLTF
TRBJ1-1	-	-	TRBV19	TGTGCCAGTAGTATAGAAGGGGGAACTGAAGCTTTCTTT	CASSIEGGTEAFF
TRBJ2-7	-	-	TRBV4-1	TGCGCCAGCAGCCAAGATAGTGGGGACATCCCATACTACGAGCAGTACTTC	CASSQDSGDIPYYEQYF
TRBJ2-7	TRBD2	-	TRBV11-2	TGTGCCACGTCCCTAGCGGGAGCCTACGAGCAGTACTTC	CATSLAGAYEQYF
TRBJ1-1	-	-	TRBV7-9	TGTGCCAGCAGTTTCGGCCGGGACACTGAAGCTTTCTTT	CASSFGRDTEAFF
TRBJ2-4	-	few	TRBV5-1	TGCGCCAGCAGCTTGAAACAGGGTAACATTCAGTACTTC	CASSLKQGNIQYF
TRBJ1-5	-	few	TRBV9	TGTGCCAGCAGCCCTGGGCGGGATGGGCGTCAGCCCCAGCATTTT	CASSPGRDGRQPQHF
TRBJ2-1	-	few	TRBV6-5	TGTGCCAGCCGTTCGACCGGGAACCCATTCAATGAGCAGTTCTTC	CASRSTGNPFNEQFF
TRBJ1-5	-	-	TRBV12-5	TGTGCTAGTGGTTTGGTACTTGAATTGGGGAACCCAGGGGCAAATCAGCCCCAGCATTTT	CASGLVLELGNPGANQPQHF
TRBJ2-7	TRBD2	-	TRBV30	TGTGCCTGGGGGAGGGTATACGAGCAGTACTTC	CAWGRVYEQYF
TRBJ2-1	TRBD1	few	TRBV6-4	TGTGCCAGCAGTATAACAGGGGCCAGTGAGCAGTTCTTC	CASSITGASEQFF